Given below is one T cell receptor (beta chain) in context. Antigen specificity is unknown. The CDR3 contains 14 residues. Germline V gene lookup returns CDR1 MDHEN and CDR2 SYDVKM. Unmatched junction bases numbered 5, after V lost 6 bases and J lost 6 bases. This entry comes from a study of shared clonotypes between healthy human individuals. All donors qualified as healthy HIV-negative adults and had experienced no recent acute infections or vaccinations. Generated by immunoSEQ multiplex PCR, the TCRdb table keeps only in-frame clones and is missing some. The sample has 2 million to 2.5 million clones; roughly 93% are singletons. Study-level findings and limits: Non-shared clonotypes displayed generation probabilities falling below those of clonotypes present in all four donors. Sorted-subset sequencing was shown by rarefaction to be incomplete despite large depth. Clonotype sharing among donors was thought likely to change with sequencing depth.

Sequenced input: naive CD4+ T cells from PBMCs. Subset meaning: CD45RA+ positively selected. The J gene is TRBJ2-2, the V gene TRBV28; TRBD2 matches 9 bases. The source of this sequence is a man in his late teens or twenties in good health. Some clones in this sample may be carry-over from other donors' samples. The CDR3 reads CASSPGTSPGELFF. Here the CDR3 DNA reads TGTGCCAGCAGCCCCGGGACTAGCCCCGGGGAGCTGTTTTTT.